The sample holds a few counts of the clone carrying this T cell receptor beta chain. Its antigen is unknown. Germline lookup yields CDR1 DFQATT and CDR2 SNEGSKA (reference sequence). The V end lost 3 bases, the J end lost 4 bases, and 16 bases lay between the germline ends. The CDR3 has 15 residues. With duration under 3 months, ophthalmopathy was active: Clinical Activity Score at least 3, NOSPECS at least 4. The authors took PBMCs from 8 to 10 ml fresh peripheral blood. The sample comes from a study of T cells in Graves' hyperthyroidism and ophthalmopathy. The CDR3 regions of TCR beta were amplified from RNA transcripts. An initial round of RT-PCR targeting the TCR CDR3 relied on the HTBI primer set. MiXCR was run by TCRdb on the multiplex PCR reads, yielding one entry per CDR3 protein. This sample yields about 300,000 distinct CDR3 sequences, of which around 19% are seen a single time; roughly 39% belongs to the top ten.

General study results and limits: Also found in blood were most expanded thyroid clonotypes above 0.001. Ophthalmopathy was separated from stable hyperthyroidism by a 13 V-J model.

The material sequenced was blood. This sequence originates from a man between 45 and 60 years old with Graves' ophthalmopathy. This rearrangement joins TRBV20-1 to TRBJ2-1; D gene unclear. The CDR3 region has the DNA TGCAGTGCTAGGGCTATGGAAACCGTATACAATGAGCAGTTCTTC. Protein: CSARAMETVYNEQFF.